This is a list of T cell receptor beta chains from one sample in a study of shared clonotypes between healthy human individuals. TCRdb's copy holds only in-frame clones and misses some; the assay was immunoSEQ multiplex PCR. The sample yields about 1 million clones, approximately 70% seen once. The sequenced sample consisted of memory CD4+ T cells sorted from blood. The source is a man aged 18 to 30 in good health. Each CDR3 is given with its conserved first and last residue. A D gene is named only where the DNA matches it firmly. Clone size is not always given. Where it is, it says once, few, many or a class for expanded clones.

j_gene | v_gene | abundance | len | d_gene | CDR3nt | CDR3aa
TRBJ1-4 | TRBV2 | many | 15 | - | TGTGCCAGCAAGCTTACAGGAACAACTAATGAAAAACTGTTTTTT | CASKLTGTTNEKLFF
TRBJ2-3 | TRBV18 | - | 12 | - | TGTGCCAGCTCACCGGGGGCAGATACGCAGTATTTT | CASSPGADTQYF
TRBJ2-7 | TRBV6-5 | few | 14 | TRBD2 | TGTGCCAGCAGTTATCTCGGGGGGGGAGGCGAGCAGTACTTC | CASSYLGGGGEQYF
TRBJ1-2 | TRBV30 | few | 13 | - | TGTGCCTGGAGTAACAGAGGTTCCCCTGGCTACACCTTC | CAWSNRGSPGYTF
TRBJ2-2 | TRBV28 | - | 15 | - | TGTGCCAGCAGCCCAGACTGGCGGAACACCGGGGAGCTGTTTTTT | CASSPDWRNTGELFF
TRBJ2-3 | TRBV7-9 | - | 15 | - | TGTGCCAGCAGCTTCGGACAGAACAGAGGGGATACGCAGTATTTT | CASSFGQNRGDTQYF
TRBJ1-3 | TRBV14 | few | 15 | - | TGTGCCAGCAGCCAAGACAGTCCGAGGTTAAACACCATATATTTT | CASSQDSPRLNTIYF
TRBJ2-2 | TRBV28 | many | 13 | - | TGTGCCAGCCGGCGGGGTTCCACCGGGGAGCTGTTTTTT | CASRRGSTGELFF
TRBJ1-2 | TRBV6-5 | - | 13 | - | TGTGCCAGCAGTTATGACGGGAACTATGGCTACACCTTC | CASSYDGNYGYTF
TRBJ1-1 | TRBV7-2 | once | 14 | - | TGTGCCAGCAGCTTTTATGGGGCGCAGGCTGAAGCTTTCTTT | CASSFYGAQAEAFF
TRBJ1-6 | TRBV27 | many | 15 | TRBD1 | TGTGCCAGCAGCCTGACAGGGGAACGGAATTCACCCCTCCACTTT | CASSLTGERNSPLHF
TRBJ2-7 | TRBV6-1 | once | 15 | TRBD1 | TGTGCCAGCAATCGAAGACAGGGAACTTACTACGAGCAGTACTTC | CASNRRQGTYYEQYF
TRBJ1-1 | TRBV28 | - | 13 | - | TGTGCCAGCAGCCCCCCGCAGGGGACTGAAGCTTTCTTT | CASSPPQGTEAFF
TRBJ1-2 | TRBV18 | - | 14 | - | TGTGCCAGCTCACCAAACCAGGGGTCATATGGCTACACCTTC | CASSPNQGSYGYTF
TRBJ2-3 | TRBV18 | few | 14 | - | TGTGCCAGCTCACCTCAGAACCGCCCAGATACGCAGTATTTT | CASSPQNRPDTQYF
TRBJ1-1 | TRBV18 | - | 13 | - | TGTGCCAGCTCACCGTCGGGACTCGAGAGGGCTTTCTTT | CASSPSGLERAFF
TRBJ2-7 | TRBV5-6 | - | 14 | TRBD1 | TGTGCCAGCAGCTTGCAAGGACAGGGCTACGAGCAGTACTTC | CASSLQGQGYEQYF
TRBJ1-1 | TRBV13 | - | 13 | - | TGTGCCAACCAAGACAGAGTGAACACTGAAGCTTTCTTT | CANQDRVNTEAFF
TRBJ2-5 | TRBV2 | - | 15 | TRBD2 | TGTGCCAGCAGTTGGGGACTAGCGGGGAAGGAGACCCAGTACTTC | CASSWGLAGKETQYF
TRBJ2-7 | TRBV29-1 | - | 13 | - | TGCAGCGTTGGGGGGAGTTCTTCCTACGAGCAGTACTTC | CSVGGSSSYEQYF
TRBJ1-2 | TRBV19 | - | 14 | - | TGTGCCAGTAGTAGGATTGGGGGGAACTATGGCTACACCTTC | CASSRIGGNYGYTF
TRBJ2-6 | TRBV19 | many | 15 | - | TGTGCCAGTACGGGCGGCAGGGCTGGGGCCAACGTCCTGACTTTC | CASTGGRAGANVLTF
TRBJ1-6 | TRBV5-1 | - | 13 | TRBD1 | TGCGCCAGCAGGGGACAGGAAAATTCACCCCTCCACTTT | CASRGQENSPLHF
TRBJ1-3 | TRBV28 | - | 11 | - | TGTGCCAGCAGTCGTGGGAGGGCCATATATTTT | CASSRGRAIYF
TRBJ2-1 | TRBV19 | - | 17 | TRBD1 | TGTGCCAGTAGTATCCATTCGGGGACAGGGGGATACAATGAGCAGTTCTTC | CASSIHSGTGGYNEQFF
TRBJ1-2 | TRBV4-1 | - | 15 | TRBD1 | TGCGCCAGCAGCCAGGCAGGGGGCGCGAACTATGGCTACACCTTC | CASSQAGGANYGYTF
TRBJ2-1 | TRBV6-4 | - | 16 | TRBD2 | TGTGCCAGCAGAGCCTTAGCGGGAGCTCAGTCGAGTGAGCAGTTCTTC | CASRALAGAQSSEQFF
TRBJ1-5 | TRBV6-6 | - | 12 | - | TGTGCCAGCAGTTACTCAGATCAGCCCCAGCATTTT | CASSYSDQPQHF
TRBJ2-3 | TRBV7-2 | - | 16 | TRBD1 | TGTGCCAGCAGCTTAGCGGGACAGACGAGCACAGATACGCAGTATTTT | CASSLAGQTSTDTQYF
TRBJ1-2 | TRBV30 | - | 15 | TRBD1 | TGTGCCTGGAGTGCCGAGACAGGGGGCTTCTATGGCTACACCTTC | CAWSAETGGFYGYTF
TRBJ2-3 | TRBV19 | few | 14 | TRBD2 | TGTGCCAGTAGCGGACTAGCGGGCACAGATACGCAGTATTTT | CASSGLAGTDTQYF
TRBJ2-7 | TRBV7-3 | - | 14 | - | TGTGCCAGCAGCTCCCAAGCCAACTCCTACGAGCAGTACTTC | CASSSQANSYEQYF
TRBJ2-5 | TRBV2 | - | 13 | - | TGTGCCAGCAGTGAGGAGAGGGGAGAGACCCAGTACTTC | CASSEERGETQYF
TRBJ2-5 | TRBV30 | few | 13 | - | TGTGCCTGGAGTCGATCTTTACAAGAGACCCAGTACTTC | CAWSRSLQETQYF
TRBJ1-6 | TRBV28 | - | 14 | TRBD1 | TGTGCCAGCAGTACACAGGGGGCGGGTTCACCCCTCCACTTT | CASSTQGAGSPLHF
TRBJ2-2 | TRBV5-1 | - | 16 | - | TGCGCCAGCAGCTTGGAAGGACAGAGTAACACCGGGGAGCTGTTTTTT | CASSLEGQSNTGELFF
TRBJ2-3 | TRBV30 | - | 18 | TRBD2 | TGTGCCTGGAGCTCAACGCGGACTAGCGGGGGGGTCACAGATACGCAGTATTTT | CAWSSTRTSGGVTDTQYF
TRBJ2-3 | TRBV5-1 | - | 15 | - | TGCGCCAGCAGCTTGATCGGGACTAGCACAGATACGCAGTATTTT | CASSLIGTSTDTQYF
TRBJ2-7 | TRBV18 | - | 14 | - | TGTGCCAGCTCACCACCGGCCTATGCCTACGAGCAGTACTTC | CASSPPAYAYEQYF
TRBJ1-5 | TRBV15 | once | 13 | - | TGTGCCACCAGCAGAGATTGGGAGGAGGACCAGCATTTT | CATSRDWEEDQHF
TRBJ2-2 | TRBV5-6 | - | 15 | - | TGTGCCACCCTTCTGGGAGCCACCGCCACCGGGGAGCTGTTTTTT | CATLLGATATGELFF
TRBJ1-1 | TRBV7-9 | - | 14 | - | TGTGCCAGCAGCTTAGGGGCGCAAAACACTGAAGCTTTCTTT | CASSLGAQNTEAFF
TRBJ2-7 | TRBV28 | - | 12 | - | TGTGCCAGCCGTGGGCTCTCCTACGAGCAGTACTTC | CASRGLSYEQYF
TRBJ2-7 | TRBV5-4 | - | 16 | - | TGTGCCAGCAGCTGGGGGTGGAGTAGCGGATCCTACGAGCAGTACTTC | CASSWGWSSGSYEQYF
TRBJ2-1 | TRBV6-1 | - | 17 | TRBD2 | TGTGCCAGCAGTGAAGAAGAAGCGGGGGCCTCCTACAATGAGCAGTTCTTC | CASSEEEAGASYNEQFF
TRBJ1-2 | TRBV7-2 | few | 14 | - | TGTGCCAGCAGGCCCCCGATGGGGGTAGGTGGCTACACCTTC | CASRPPMGVGGYTF
TRBJ2-5 | TRBV10-3 | - | 13 | - | TGTGCCATCAGTGAGTCCTACCAAGAGACCCAGTACTTC | CAISESYQETQYF
TRBJ1-4 | TRBV6-1 | - | 15 | - | TGTGCCAGCAGTGGGGCCTTCCTTGGGGCTGAAAAACTGTTTTTT | CASSGAFLGAEKLFF
TRBJ2-5 | TRBV19 | - | 14 | - | TGTGCCAGTAGCCTAGGGACCAGAGGTGAGACCCAGTACTTC | CASSLGTRGETQYF
TRBJ1-1 | TRBV5-4 | - | 16 | TRBD1 | TGTGCCAGCACCACGTCCTCGGACAGGACTAACACTGAAGCTTTCTTT | CASTTSSDRTNTEAFF
TRBJ2-7 | TRBV5-1 | - | 15 | - | TGCGCCAGCATGCCAGATGGGACGCGAAACCACGAGCAGTACTTC | CASMPDGTRNHEQYF
TRBJ2-7 | TRBV2 | - | 15 | - | TGTGCCAGCAGTGAAGATCGGGCCTTGGGCTACGAGCAGTACTTC | CASSEDRALGYEQYF
TRBJ2-7 | TRBV18 | few | 15 | TRBD2 | TGTGCCAGCTCACCACCGGGGGGGACCACCTACGAGCAGTACTTC | CASSPPGGTTYEQYF
TRBJ2-3 | TRBV5-1 | - | 16 | - | TGCGCCAGCAGCTTGGCCGTAGCAGGGGATACAGATACGCAGTATTTT | CASSLAVAGDTDTQYF
TRBJ2-5 | TRBV10-1 | - | 16 | TRBD2 | TGCGCCAGCAGTGAGTCTTTAGCGGGAGGGAAAGAGACCCAGTACTTC | CASSESLAGGKETQYF